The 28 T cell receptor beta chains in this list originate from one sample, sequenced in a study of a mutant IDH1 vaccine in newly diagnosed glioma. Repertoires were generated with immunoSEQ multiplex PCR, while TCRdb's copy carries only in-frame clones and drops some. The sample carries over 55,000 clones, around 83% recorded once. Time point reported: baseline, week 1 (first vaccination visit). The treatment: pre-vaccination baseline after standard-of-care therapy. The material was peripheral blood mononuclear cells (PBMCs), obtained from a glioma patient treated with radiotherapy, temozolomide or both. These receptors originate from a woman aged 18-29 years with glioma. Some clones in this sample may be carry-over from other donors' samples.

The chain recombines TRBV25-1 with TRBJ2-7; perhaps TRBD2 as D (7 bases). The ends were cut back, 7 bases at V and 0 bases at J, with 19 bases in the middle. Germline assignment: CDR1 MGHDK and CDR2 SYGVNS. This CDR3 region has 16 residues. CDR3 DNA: TGTGCCAGCATGGGCAGGGGCCGGACTAGCTCCTACGAGCAGTACTTC. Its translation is CASMGRGRTSSYEQYF.

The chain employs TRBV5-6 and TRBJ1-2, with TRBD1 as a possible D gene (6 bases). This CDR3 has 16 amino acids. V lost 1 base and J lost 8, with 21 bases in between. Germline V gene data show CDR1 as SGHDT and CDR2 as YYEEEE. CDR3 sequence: CASSLSRGAALGGYTF. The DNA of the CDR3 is TGTGCCAGCAGCTTGAGCAGGGGAGCCGCGTTGGGGGGCTACACCTTC.

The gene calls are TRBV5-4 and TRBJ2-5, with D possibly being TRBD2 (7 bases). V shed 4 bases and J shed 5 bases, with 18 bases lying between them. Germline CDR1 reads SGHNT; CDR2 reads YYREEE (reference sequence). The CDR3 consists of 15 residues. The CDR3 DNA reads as TGTGCCAGCAGCCCGCGTTCGGGGGGCGGGGAGACCCAGTACTTC. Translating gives CASSPRSGGGETQYF.

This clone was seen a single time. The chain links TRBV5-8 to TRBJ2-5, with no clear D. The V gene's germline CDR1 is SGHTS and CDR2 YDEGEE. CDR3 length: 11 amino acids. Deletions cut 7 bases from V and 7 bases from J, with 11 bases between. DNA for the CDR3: TGTGCCAGCGGCCCTATGCGGACCCAGTACTTC. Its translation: CASGPMRTQYF.

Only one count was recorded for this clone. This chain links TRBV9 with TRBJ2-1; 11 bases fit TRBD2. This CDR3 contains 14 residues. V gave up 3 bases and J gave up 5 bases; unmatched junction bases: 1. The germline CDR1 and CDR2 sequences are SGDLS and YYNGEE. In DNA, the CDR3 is TGTGCCAGCAGCGCGACTAGCGGGAACAATGAGCAGTTCTTC. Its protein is CASSATSGNNEQFF.

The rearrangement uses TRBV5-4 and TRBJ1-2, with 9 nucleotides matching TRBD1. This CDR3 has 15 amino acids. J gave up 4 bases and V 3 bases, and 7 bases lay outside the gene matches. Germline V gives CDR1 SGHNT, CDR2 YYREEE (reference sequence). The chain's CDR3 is CASSSGTGNPYGYTF. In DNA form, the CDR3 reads TGTGCCAGCAGCTCCGGGACAGGGAACCCCTATGGCTACACCTTC.

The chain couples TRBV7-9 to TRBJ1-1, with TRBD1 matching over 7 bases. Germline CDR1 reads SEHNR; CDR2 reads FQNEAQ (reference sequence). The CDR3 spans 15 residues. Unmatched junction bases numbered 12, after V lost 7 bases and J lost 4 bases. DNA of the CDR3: TGTGCCAGCACCCAACCTCTTGACAGGGCCACTGAAGCTTTCTTT. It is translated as CASTQPLDRATEAFF.

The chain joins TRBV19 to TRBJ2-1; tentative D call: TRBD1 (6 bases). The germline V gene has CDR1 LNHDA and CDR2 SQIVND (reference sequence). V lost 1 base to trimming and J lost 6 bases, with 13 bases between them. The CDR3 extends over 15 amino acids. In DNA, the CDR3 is TGTGCCAGTAGTATAGGACAGGCGAAGGGCAATGAGCAGTTCTTC. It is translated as CASSIGQAKGNEQFF.

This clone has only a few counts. CDR3 coding DNA: TGTGCCAGTAGGGCGTGGGGGGGCTCTGGAAACACCATATATTTT. This codes for CASRAWGGSGNTIYF. This rearrangement joins TRBV19 to TRBJ1-3; possibly TRBD1 for D (5 bases). V was clipped by 6 bases and J by 0 bases, with 12 bases between them. The CDR3 has 15 amino acids. Germline assignment: CDR1 LNHDA and CDR2 SQIVND (reference sequence).

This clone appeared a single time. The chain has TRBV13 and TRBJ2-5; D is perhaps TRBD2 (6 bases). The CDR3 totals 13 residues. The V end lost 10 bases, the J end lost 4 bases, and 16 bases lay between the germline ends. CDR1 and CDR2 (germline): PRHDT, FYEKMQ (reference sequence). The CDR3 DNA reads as TGTGCCATCTATAGCGGTGCGGGAGAGACCCAGTACTTC. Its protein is CAIYSGAGETQYF.

In DNA, the CDR3 is TGCAGCGTTCTGAGACTCCTGGGCACGGTGCCCCCTGATACGCAGTATTTT. Its translation: CSVLRLLGTVPPDTQYF. The chain uses TRBV29-1 and TRBJ2-3; D gene ambiguous. V was trimmed by 5 bases and J by 6 bases, leaving 27 bases between them. CDR3 length: 17 residues. Germline assignment: CDR1 SQVTM and CDR2 ANQGSEA.

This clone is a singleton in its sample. CDR3 region: CASSHTRDTSGNTIYF. As DNA, the CDR3 is TGTGCCAGCAGCCATACCCGGGACACCTCTGGAAACACCATATATTTT. The chain uses TRBV4-2 and TRBJ1-3, with TRBD1 as a possible D gene (6 bases). V lost 3 bases, J lost 0 bases, and 12 bases lay in between. The CDR3 is 16 amino acids. The germline V gene encodes CDR1 LGHNA and CDR2 YNFKEQ.

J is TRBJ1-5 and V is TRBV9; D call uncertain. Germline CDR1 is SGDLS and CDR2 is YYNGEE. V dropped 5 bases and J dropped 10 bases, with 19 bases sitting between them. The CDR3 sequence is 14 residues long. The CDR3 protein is CASSASHSGRPQHF. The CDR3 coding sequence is TGTGCCAGCAGTGCCAGCCACAGCGGCAGACCCCAGCATTTT.

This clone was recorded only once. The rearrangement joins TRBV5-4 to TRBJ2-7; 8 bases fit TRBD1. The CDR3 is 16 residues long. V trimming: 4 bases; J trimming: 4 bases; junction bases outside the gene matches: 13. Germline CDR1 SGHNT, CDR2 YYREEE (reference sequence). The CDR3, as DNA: TGTGCCAGCAGCCCGGGACAGGTCCCCCTTAATTACGAGCAGTACTTC. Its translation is CASSPGQVPLNYEQYF.

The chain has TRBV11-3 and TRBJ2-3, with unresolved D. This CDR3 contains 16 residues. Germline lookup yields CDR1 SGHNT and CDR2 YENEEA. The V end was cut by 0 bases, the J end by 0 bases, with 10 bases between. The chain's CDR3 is CASSLDDSFSTDTQYF. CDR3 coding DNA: TGTGCCAGCAGCTTAGATGACTCCTTTAGCACAGATACGCAGTATTTT. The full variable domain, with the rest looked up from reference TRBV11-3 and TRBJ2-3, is EAGVVQSPRYKIIEKKQPVAFWCNPISGHNTLYWYLQNLGQGPELLIRYENEEAVDDSQLPKDRFSAERLKGVDSTLKIQPAELGDSAVYLCASSLDDSFSTDTQYFGPGTRLTVL.

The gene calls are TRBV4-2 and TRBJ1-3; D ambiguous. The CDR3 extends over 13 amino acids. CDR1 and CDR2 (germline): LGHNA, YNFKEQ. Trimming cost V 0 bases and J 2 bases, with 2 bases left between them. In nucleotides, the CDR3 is TGTGCCAGCAGCCAAGATGCTGGAAACACCATATATTTT. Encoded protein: CASSQDAGNTIYF.

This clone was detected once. The CDR3 bases are TGTGCCAGCACGACAGGTGGCACAGATACGCAGTATTTT. Translating gives CASTTGGTDTQYF. V gene TRBV5-4 combines with J gene TRBJ2-3; TRBD1 is a possible D gene (6 bases). Germline values: CDR1 SGHNT, CDR2 YYREEE (reference sequence). V lost 6 bases to trimming and J lost 1 base, with 9 bases between them. The CDR3 has 13 residues.

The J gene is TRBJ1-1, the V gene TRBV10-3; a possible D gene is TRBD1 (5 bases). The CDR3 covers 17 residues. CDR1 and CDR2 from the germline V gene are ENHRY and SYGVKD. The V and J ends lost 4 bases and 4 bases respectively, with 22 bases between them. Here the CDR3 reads CAISGMTGTPLGTEAFF. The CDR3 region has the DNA TGTGCCATCAGTGGGATGACCGGGACCCCCCTTGGCACTGAAGCTTTCTTT.

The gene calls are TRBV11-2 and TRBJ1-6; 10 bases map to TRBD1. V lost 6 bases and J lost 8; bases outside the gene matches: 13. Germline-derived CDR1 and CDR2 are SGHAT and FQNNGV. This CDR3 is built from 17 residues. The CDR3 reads CASRQTGGAKLDSPLHF. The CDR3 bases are TGTGCCAGCAGACAGACAGGGGGCGCAAAGCTAGATTCACCCCTCCACTTT. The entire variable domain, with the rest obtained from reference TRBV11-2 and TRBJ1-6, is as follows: EAGVAQSPRYKIIEKRQSVAFWCNPISGHATLYWYQQILGQGPKLLIQFQNNGVVDDSQLPKDRFSAERLKGVDSTLKIQPAKLEDSAVYLCASRQTGGAKLDSPLHFGNGTRLTVT.

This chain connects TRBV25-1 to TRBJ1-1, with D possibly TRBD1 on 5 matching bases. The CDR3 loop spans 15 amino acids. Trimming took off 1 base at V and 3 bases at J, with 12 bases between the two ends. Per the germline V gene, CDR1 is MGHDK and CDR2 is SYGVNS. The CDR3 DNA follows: TGTGCCAGCAGTGAATTGGGGGGGTCGCACACTGAAGCTTTCTTT. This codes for CASSELGGSHTEAFF.

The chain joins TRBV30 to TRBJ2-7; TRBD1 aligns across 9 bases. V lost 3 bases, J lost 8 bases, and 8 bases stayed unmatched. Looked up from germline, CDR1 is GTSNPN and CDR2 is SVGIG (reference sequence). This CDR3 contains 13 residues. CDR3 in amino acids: CAWSLGTGSKQYF. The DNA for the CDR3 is TGTGCCTGGAGCCTCGGGACAGGGTCGAAGCAGTACTTC. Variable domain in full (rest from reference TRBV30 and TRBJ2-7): SQTIHQWPATLVQPVGSPLSLECTVEGTSNPNLYWYRQAAGRGLQLLFYSVGIGQISSEVPQNLSASRPQDRQFILSSKKLLLSDSGFYLCAWSLGTGSKQYFGPGTRLTVT.

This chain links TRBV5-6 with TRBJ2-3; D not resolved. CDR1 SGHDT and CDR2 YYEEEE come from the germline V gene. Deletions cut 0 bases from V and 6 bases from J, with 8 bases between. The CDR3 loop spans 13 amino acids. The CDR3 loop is CASSLARSDTQYF. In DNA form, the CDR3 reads TGTGCCAGCAGCTTGGCCAGGTCTGATACGCAGTATTTT.

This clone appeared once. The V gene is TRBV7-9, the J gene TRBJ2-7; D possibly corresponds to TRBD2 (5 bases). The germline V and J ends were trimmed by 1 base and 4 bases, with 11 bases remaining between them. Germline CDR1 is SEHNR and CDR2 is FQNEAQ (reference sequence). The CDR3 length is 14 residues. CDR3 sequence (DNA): TGTGCCAGCAGCTTAGGGATGAGAGGGTACGAGCAGTACTTC. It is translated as CASSLGMRGYEQYF.

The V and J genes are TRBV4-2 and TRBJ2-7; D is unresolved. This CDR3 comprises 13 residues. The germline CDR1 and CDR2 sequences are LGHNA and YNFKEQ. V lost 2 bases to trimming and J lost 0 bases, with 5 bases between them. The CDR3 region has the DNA TGTGCCAGCAGCCAACTCAGCTCCTACGAGCAGTACTTC. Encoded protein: CASSQLSSYEQYF.

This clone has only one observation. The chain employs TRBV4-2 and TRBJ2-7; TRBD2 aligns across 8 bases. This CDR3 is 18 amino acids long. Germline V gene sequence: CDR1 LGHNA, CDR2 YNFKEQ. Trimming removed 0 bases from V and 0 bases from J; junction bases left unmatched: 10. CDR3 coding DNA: TGTGCCAGCAGCCAAGATCCCCGGACTAGCACCCGCTCCTACGAGCAGTACTTC. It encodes CASSQDPRTSTRSYEQYF.

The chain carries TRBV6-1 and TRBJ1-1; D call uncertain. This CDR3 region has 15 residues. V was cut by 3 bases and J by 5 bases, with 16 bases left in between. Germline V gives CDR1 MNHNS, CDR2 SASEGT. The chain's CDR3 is CASSDEGAAGTEAFF. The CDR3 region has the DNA TGTGCCAGCAGTGATGAAGGAGCCGCGGGGACTGAAGCTTTCTTT.

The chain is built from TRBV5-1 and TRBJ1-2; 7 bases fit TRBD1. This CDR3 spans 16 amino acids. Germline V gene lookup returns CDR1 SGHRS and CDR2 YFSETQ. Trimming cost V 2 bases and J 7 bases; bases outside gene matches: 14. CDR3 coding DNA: TGCGCCAGCAGCTTTGGTGGGGACAGACTTATAGTTGGCTACACCTTC. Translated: CASSFGGDRLIVGYTF.

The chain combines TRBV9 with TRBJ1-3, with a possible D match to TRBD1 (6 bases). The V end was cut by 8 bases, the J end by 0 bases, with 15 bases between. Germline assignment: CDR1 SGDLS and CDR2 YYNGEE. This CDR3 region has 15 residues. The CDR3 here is CASHPTGSSGNTIYF. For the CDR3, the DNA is TGTGCCAGTCATCCAACAGGGAGCTCTGGAAACACCATATATTTT.